Each of the 10 T cell receptor beta chains below was sequenced from the same sample in a study of blood T cells in healthy people across ages. Next came a second PCR, run for 7 to 11 cycles, which used a sample-barcoded 5' primer along with a J-beta primer mix. TCRdb recomputed calls from the 5' RACE reads with MiXCR, one row per CDR3 protein. The sample lists 910,000 or so distinct CDR3 sequences, roughly 47% occurring once. Material: blood. The receptors come from a woman aged 60-75 years in good health.

On this clonotype: Mismatch with germline at one junction end may stem from a read error. J is TRBJ2-5 and V is TRBV20-1; perhaps TRBD1 as D (6 bases). Per germline, CDR1 DFQATT and CDR2 SNEGSKA (reference sequence). The CDR3 totals 13 residues. The CDR3 DNA follows: TGCAGTGCTCTCCGGGACATGCAAGAGACCCTGTACTTC. The encoded protein is CSALRDMQETLYF.

This clonotype was seen a handful of times. This chain uses TRBV7-9 with TRBJ1-6; D is perhaps TRBD1 (5 bases). In germline, CDR1 is SEHNR, CDR2 FQNEAQ (reference sequence). V lost 3 bases to trimming and J lost 5 bases, with 20 bases between them. The CDR3 length is 18 residues. In DNA, the CDR3 is TGTGCCAGCAGCTTGGGAAGACAGCGTCCGAACGATAATTCACCCCTCCACTTT. Protein: CASSLGRQRPNDNSPLHF.

J is TRBJ2-5 and V is TRBV18; TRBD2 matches at 10 bases. The J call is doubtful: the DNA matches TRBJ2-7 better. Germline V gene data show CDR1 as KGHSH and CDR2 as LQKENI. This CDR3 contains 16 residues. In DNA form, the CDR3 reads TGTGCCAGCTCACCACTAGCGGGAGGACCCACCAACGAGCAGTACTTC. This encodes CASSPLAGGPTNEQYF.

The CDR3 DNA is TGTGCCAGCAGTTTATTCGCCGGCGGGAGTGCCCAAGAGACCCAGTACTTC. Amino acids: CASSLFAGGSAQETQYF. This chain links TRBV28 with TRBJ2-5; the match to TRBD2 covers 7 bases. The CDR3 runs 17 residues. Losses at the gene ends were 1 base for V and 1 base for J; bases not matched to a gene: 9. Germline CDR1 MDHEN, CDR2 SYDVKM.

V is TRBV27 and J is TRBJ2-1, with 12 nucleotides matching TRBD2. V was pared by 5 bases and J by 1 base, with 9 bases of the junction left unmatched. This CDR3 has 18 amino acids. Germline assignment: CDR1 MNHEY and CDR2 SMNVEV (reference sequence). CDR3 DNA sequence: TGTGCCAGCAGTCCGACTAGCGGGAGAGGAGGATCCTACAATGAGCAGTTCTTC. Translation gives CASSPTSGRGGSYNEQFF.

The V call is TRBV10-3, the J call TRBJ1-5; possible D gene TRBD1, 5 bases. The V gene lost 6 bases and the J gene lost 0 bases, with 12 bases spanning the gap. The V gene's germline CDR1 is ENHRY and CDR2 SYGVKD. This CDR3 comprises 15 residues. The CDR3 nucleotides read TGTGCCATCAGCTGGGACGGCTCTAGCAATCAGCCCCAGCATTTT. It is translated as CAISWDGSSNQPQHF.

V gene TRBV7-9 combines with J gene TRBJ2-5; TRBD1 agrees at 9 bases. The ends lost 8 bases at V and 5 bases at J; junction bases unmatched: 6. The CDR3 covers 13 residues. Germline CDR1 reads SEHNR; CDR2 reads FQNEAQ (reference sequence). The CDR3 DNA reads TGTGCCAGCCGGACAGGGGCAGGGGAGACCCAGTACTTC. It specifies CASRTGAGETQYF.

This chain joins TRBV10-3 and TRBJ2-7, with D possibly matching TRBD1 (6 bases). V shed 0 bases and J shed 3 bases, with 18 bases lying between them. Germline CDR1 and CDR2: ENHRY and SYGVKD. The CDR3 covers 17 residues. The CDR3 sequence: CAISESILDSNHYEQYF. The CDR3 DNA reads TGTGCCATCAGTGAGTCGATTTTGGACAGCAACCACTACGAGCAGTACTTC.

J is TRBJ2-5 and V is TRBV20-1, with 8 nucleotides matching TRBD1. CDR3 length: 13 amino acids. Germline-derived CDR1 and CDR2 are DFQATT and SNEGSKA (reference sequence). The J segment lost 5 bases and the V segment lost 5 bases, leaving 7 bases of the junction unmatched. The CDR3: CSAGGQDRETQYF. The CDR3 nucleotides are TGCAGTGCTGGGGGACAGGATCGGGAGACCCAGTACTTC.

This clonotype turned up a few times. CDR3 region: CASSKNPRQGGCGETQYF. For the CDR3, the DNA is TGTGCCAGCAGCAAAAATCCACGACAGGGGGGTTGTGGAGAGACCCAGTACTTC. The genes are TRBV21-1 and TRBJ2-5; TRBD1 is taken as the D call from the table, unchecked against the DNA. TRBV21-1 is noted as a pseudogene. CDR3 length: 18 amino acids.